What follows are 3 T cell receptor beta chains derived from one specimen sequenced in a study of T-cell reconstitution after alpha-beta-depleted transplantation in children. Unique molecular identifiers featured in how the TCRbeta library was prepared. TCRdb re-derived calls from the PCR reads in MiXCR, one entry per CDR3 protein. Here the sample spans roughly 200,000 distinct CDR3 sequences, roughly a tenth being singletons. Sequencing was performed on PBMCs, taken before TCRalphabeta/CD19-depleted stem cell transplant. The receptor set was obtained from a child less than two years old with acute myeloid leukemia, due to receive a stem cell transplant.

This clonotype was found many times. The CDR3 nucleotides read TGTGCCAGCAGTTCCACCCCATTGGCCCGCTATGGCTACACCTTC. Its protein is CASSSTPLARYGYTF. The rearrangement uses TRBV27 and TRBJ1-2; no clear D. Deletions cut 4 bases from V and 4 bases from J, with 16 bases between. This CDR3 contains 15 residues. Per the germline V gene, CDR1 is MNHEY and CDR2 is SMNVEV (reference sequence).

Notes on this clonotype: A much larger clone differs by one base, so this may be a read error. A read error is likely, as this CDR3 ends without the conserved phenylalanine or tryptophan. In DNA, the CDR3 is TGCGCCAGCAGCTCGGGACAGGGAAACGAGCAGTACTCC. It specifies CASSSGQGNEQYS. The chain couples TRBV5-1 to TRBJ2-7; 9 positions match TRBD1. CDR1 is SGHRS and CDR2 is YFSETQ in the germline V gene. J lost 5 bases, V lost 3 bases, and 3 bases had no gene match. The CDR3 sequence is 13 residues long.

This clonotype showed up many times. CDR3 DNA sequence: TGCAGTGCTAGGCTAGCGGGTGAGCAGTTCTTC. Translated: CSARLAGEQFF. The chain employs TRBV20-1 and TRBJ2-1; the match to TRBD2 covers 8 bases. V was clipped by 3 bases and J by 9 bases; unmatched bases: 1. The CDR3 runs to 11 residues. Germline-derived CDR1 and CDR2 are DFQATT and SNEGSKA (reference sequence).